This entry concerns a single T cell receptor beta chain. The antigen is undetermined. Genomic DNA, the template, was used for profiling of the TCR beta VDJ and CDR3. TCRdb processed the reads anew with MiXCR; each CDR3 protein has one entry. The repertoire consists of more than 70,000 distinct CDR3 sequences, with about three quarters occurring once and the leading ten covering roughly 80%. The source of the sample is a study of CD8+CD57+ T cells in acquired aplastic anemia. Study-wide results and limits: Shared by patients and controls, twenty-nine CD8+ CDR3s were abundant in patients.

Selection for sequencing was limited to patients who had shown CD8+CD57+ cell expansion by flow cytometry. The cohort consisted entirely of patients having severe acquired aplastic anemia. This CDR3 region has 15 residues. Germline V gene data show CDR1 as SNHLY and CDR2 as FYNNEI. V was pared by 7 bases and J by 0 bases, with 6 bases of the junction left unmatched. The source of this sequence is a human donor with aplastic anemia. This chain joins TRBV2 and TRBJ2-7; 10 nucleotides align to TRBD2. Material for sequencing was sorted CD4+, CD8+, or CD8+CD57+ T cells (not recorded which) from PBMCs. CDR3 residues: CASIAGGSSSYEQYF. CDR3 sequence (DNA): TGTGCCAGCATAGCGGGGGGATCGAGCTCCTACGAGCAGTACTTC.